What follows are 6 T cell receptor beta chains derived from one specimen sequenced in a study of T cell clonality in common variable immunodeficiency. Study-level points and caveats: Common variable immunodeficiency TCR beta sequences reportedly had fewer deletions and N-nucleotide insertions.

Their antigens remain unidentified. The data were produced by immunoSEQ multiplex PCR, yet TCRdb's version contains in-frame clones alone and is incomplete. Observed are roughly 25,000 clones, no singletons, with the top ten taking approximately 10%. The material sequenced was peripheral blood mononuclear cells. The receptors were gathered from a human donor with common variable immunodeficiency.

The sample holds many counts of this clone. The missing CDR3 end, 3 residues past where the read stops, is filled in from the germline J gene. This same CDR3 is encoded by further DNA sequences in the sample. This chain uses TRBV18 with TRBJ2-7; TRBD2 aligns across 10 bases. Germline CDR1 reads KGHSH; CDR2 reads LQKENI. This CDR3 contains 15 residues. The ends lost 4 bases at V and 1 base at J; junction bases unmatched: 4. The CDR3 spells CASSRTSGISYEQYF. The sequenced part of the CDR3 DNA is TGTGCCAGCTCACGGACTAGCGGTATTTCCTACGAG.

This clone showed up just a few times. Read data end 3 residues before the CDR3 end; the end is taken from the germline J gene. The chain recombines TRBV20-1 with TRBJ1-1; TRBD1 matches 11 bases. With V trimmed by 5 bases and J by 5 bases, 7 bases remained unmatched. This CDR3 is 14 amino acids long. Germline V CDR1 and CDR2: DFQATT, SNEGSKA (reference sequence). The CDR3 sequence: CSAGQGAQATEAFF. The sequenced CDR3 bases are TGCAGTGCTGGACAGGGGGCGCAGGCGACTGAA.

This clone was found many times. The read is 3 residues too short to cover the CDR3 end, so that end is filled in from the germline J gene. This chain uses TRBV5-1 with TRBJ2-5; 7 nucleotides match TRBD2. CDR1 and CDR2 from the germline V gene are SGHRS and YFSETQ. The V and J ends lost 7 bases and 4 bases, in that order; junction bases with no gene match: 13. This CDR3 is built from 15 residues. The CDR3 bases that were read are TGCGCCAGCTACCCCGTAGGCGGGAGTGGAGAGACC. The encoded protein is CASYPVGGSGET. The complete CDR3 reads CASYPVGGSGETQYF.

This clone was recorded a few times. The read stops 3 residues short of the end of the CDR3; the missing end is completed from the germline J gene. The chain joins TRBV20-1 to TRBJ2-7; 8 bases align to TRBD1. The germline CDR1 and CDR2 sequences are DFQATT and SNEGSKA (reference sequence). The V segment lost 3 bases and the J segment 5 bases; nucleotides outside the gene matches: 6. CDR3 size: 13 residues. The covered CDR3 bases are TGCAGTGCTAGCCTGACAGGGGTCCACGAG. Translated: CSASLTGVHE. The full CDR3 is CSASLTGVHEQYF.

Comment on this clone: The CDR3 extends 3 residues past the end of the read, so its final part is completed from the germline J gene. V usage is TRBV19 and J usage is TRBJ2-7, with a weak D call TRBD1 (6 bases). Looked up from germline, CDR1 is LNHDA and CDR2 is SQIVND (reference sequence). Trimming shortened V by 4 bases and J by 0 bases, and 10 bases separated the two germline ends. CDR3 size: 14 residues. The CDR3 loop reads CASSTGATSYEQYF. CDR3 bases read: TGTGCCAGTAGTACAGGGGCGACCTCCTACGAG.

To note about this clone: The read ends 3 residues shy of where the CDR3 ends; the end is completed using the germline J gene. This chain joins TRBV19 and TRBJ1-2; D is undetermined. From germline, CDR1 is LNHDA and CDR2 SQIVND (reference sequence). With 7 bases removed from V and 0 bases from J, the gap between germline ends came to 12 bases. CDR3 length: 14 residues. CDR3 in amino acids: CASNPAGTNYGYTF. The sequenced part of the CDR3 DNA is TGTGCCAGTAACCCGGCGGGAACTAACTATGGC.